This record concerns one T cell receptor beta chain sequence. Its antigen is as yet unknown. This entry is derived from a study of cytomegalovirus exposure and HLA in healthy donors. In the PCR, 60 Vbeta and 13 Jbeta primers were used. Authors' data handling: An analysis that came later counted 73 million or so unique TCR beta chains, 9 million to 12 million shared. The protocol was immunoSEQ multiplex PCR, while the TCRdb copy is restricted to in-frame clones and leaves out a portion. V, J and clone size were drawn from that table, and D and trimming were deduced from the DNA. The table has about 200,000 clones, more than 70% seen once. Study-level results: Immune exposure was documented only through CMV serostatus. An analysis that came later showed most CMV-associated TCR beta chains appearing HLA-restricted. The authors considered a cluster of highly shared sequence variants likely to be a sequencing artifact.

The sample comprised PBMCs. The sequence derives from a man aged 35 to 55 in good health and CMV-seropositive.

The CDR3 nucleotides read TGTGCCAGCAGTACAGGTTCCTACGAGCAGTACTTC. Translation gives CASSTGSYEQYF. The V call is TRBV6-6, the J call TRBJ2-5; a possible D gene is TRBD1 (5 bases). TRBJ2-7 explains the end of the DNA better; the J call may be wrong. The CDR3 runs 12 residues. Germline V gene data show CDR1 as MNHNY and CDR2 as SVGAGI (reference sequence).